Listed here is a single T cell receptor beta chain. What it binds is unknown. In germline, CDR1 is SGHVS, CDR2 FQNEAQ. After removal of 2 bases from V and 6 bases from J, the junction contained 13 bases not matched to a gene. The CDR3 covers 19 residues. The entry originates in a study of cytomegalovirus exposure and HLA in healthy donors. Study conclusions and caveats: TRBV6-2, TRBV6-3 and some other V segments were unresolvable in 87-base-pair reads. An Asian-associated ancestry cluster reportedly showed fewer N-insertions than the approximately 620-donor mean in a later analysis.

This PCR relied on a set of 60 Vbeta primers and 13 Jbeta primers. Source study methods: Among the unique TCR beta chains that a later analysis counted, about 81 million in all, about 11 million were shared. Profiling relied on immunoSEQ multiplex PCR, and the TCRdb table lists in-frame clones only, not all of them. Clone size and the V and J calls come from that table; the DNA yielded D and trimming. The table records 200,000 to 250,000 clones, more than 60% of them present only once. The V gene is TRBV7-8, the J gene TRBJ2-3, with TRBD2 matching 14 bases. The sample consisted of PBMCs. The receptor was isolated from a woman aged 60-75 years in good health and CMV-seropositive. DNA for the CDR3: TGTGCCAGCAGCTTAAGGCTCGGGGGGCGGACTAGCGGGAGGGATACGCAGTATTTT. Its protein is CASSLRLGGRTSGRDTQYF.